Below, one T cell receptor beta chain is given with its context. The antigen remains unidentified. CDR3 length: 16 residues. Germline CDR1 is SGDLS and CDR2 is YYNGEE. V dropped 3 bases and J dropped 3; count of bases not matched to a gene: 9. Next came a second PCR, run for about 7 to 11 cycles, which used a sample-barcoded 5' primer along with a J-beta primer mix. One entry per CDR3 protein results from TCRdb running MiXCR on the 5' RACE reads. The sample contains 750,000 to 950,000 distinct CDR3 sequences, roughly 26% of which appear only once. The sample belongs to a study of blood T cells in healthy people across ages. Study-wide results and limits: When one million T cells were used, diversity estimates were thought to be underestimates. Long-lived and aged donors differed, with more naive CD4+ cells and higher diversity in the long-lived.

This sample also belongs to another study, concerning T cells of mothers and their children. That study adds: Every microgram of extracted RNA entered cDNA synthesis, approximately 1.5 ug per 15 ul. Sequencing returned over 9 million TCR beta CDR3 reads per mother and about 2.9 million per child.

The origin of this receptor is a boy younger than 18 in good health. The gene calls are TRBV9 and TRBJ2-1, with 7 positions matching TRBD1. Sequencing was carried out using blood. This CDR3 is CASSGDGTALYNEQFF. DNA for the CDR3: TGTGCCAGCAGCGGCGACGGGACAGCCCTCTACAATGAGCAGTTCTTC.